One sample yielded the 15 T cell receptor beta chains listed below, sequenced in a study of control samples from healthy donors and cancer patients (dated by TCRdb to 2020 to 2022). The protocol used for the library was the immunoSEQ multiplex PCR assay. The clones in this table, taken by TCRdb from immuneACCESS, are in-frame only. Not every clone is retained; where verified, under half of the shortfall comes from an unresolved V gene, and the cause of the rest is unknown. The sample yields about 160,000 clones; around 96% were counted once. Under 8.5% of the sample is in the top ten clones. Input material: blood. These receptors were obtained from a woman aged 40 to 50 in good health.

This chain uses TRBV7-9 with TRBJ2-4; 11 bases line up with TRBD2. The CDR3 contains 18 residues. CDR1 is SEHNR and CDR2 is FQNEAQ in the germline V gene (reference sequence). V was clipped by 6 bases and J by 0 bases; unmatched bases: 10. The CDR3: CASSPGLAGGLAKNIQYF. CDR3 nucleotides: TGTGCCAGCAGTCCAGGACTAGCGGGCGGACTAGCCAAAAACATTCAGTACTTC.

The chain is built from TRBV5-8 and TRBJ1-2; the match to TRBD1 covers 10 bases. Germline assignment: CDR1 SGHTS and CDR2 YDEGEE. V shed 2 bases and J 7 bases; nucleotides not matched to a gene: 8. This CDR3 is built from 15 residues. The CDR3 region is CASSFFRDRGFGYTF. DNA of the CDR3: TGTGCCAGCAGCTTTTTTCGGGACAGGGGATTTGGCTACACCTTC.

The CDR3 DNA follows: TGTGCCAGCAGCTTAGCTTGGGGGCTCTACAATGAGCAGTTCTTC. Translation: CASSLAWGLYNEQFF. The V gene is TRBV7-9, the J gene TRBJ2-1; possibly TRBD1 for D (6 bases). CDR3 size: 15 residues. CDR1 is SEHNR, CDR2 FQNEAQ, per germline (reference sequence). The V gene lost 0 bases and the J gene lost 3 bases, with 9 bases spanning the gap.

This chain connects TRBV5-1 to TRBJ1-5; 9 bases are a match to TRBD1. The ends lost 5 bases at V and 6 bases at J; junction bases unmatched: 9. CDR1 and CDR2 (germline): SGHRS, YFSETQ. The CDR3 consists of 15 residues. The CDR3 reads CASRRTGESGQPQHF. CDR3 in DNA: TGCGCCAGCAGACGGACAGGGGAGTCAGGTCAGCCCCAGCATTTT.

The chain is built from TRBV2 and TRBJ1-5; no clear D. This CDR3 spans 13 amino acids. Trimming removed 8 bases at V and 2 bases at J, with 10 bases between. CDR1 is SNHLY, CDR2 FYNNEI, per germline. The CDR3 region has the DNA TGTGCCAGCTCTTCGCAACGCAATCAGCCCCAGCATTTT. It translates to CASSSQRNQPQHF.

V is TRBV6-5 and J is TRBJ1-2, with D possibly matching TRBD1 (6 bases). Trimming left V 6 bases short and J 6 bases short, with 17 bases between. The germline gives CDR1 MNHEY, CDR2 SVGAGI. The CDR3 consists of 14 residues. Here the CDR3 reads CASRAGGGGDGYTF. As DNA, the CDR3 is TGTGCCAGCAGGGCGGGGGGCGGAGGAGATGGCTACACCTTC.

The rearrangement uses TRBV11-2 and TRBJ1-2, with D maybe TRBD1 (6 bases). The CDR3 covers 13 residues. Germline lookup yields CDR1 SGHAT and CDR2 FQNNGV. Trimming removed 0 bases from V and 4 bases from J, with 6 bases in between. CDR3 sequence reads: CASSLDRGYGYTF. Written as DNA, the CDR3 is TGTGCCAGCAGCTTAGACAGGGGCTATGGCTACACCTTC.

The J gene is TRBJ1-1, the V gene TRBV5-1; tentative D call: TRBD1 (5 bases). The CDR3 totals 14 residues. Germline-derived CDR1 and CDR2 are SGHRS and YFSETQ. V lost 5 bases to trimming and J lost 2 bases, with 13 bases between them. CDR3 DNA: TGCGCCAGCAGTCTGACAGCAGTCAACACTGAAGCTTTCTTT. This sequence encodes CASSLTAVNTEAFF. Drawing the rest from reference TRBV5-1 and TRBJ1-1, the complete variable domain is KAGVTQTPRYLIKTRGQQVTLSCSPISGHRSVSWYQQTPGQGLQFLFEYFSETQRNKGNFPGRFSGRQFSNSRSEMNVSTLELGDSALYLCASSLTAVNTEAFFGQGTRLTVV.

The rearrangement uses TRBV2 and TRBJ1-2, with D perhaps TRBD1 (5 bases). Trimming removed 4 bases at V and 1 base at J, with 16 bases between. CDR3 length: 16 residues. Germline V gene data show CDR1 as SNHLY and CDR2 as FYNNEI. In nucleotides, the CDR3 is TGTGCCAGCAGTGCAGGGACGAACCCCAGTAACTATGGCTACACCTTC. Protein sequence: CASSAGTNPSNYGYTF.

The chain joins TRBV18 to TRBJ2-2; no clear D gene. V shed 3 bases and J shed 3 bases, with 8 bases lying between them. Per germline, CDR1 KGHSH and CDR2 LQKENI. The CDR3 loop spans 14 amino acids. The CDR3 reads CASSPEHYTGELFF. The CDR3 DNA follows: TGTGCCAGCTCACCGGAACACTACACCGGGGAGCTGTTTTTT.

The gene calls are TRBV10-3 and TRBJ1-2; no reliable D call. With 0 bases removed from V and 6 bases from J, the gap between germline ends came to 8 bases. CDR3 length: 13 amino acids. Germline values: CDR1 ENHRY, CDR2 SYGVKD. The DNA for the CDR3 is TGTGCCATCAGTGAGTCATCCGAGGATGGCTACACCTTC. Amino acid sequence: CAISESSEDGYTF.

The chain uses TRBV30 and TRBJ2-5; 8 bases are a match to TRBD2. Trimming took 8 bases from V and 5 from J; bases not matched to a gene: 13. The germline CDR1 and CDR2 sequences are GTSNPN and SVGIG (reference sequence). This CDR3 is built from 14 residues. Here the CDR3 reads CAGLWAGGRETQYF. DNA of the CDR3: TGTGCCGGGCTATGGGCGGGGGGAAGGGAGACCCAGTACTTC.

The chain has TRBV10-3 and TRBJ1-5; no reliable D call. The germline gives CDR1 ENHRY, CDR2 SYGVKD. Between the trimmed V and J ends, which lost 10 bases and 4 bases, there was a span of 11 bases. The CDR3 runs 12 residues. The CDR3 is CATSAVNQPQHF. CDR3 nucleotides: TGTGCCACCTCAGCCGTGAATCAGCCCCAGCATTTT.

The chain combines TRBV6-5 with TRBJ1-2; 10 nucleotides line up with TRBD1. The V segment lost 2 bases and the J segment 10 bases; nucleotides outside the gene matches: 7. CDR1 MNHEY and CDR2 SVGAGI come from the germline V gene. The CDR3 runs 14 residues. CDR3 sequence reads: CASSYGLDRGDYTF. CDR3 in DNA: TGTGCCAGCAGTTACGGCCTGGACAGGGGGGACTACACCTTC.

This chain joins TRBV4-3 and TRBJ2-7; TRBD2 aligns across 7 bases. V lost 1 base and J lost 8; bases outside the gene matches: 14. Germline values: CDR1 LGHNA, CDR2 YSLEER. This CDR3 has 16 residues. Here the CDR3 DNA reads TGCGCCAGCAGCCAAGGGTCACAGACTAGCAGCAATAAGCAGTACTTC. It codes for CASSQGSQTSSNKQYF.